Listed here are 6 T cell receptor beta chains from one sample, sequenced in a study of blood T cell repertoires in COVID-19. Measured with immunoSEQ multiplex PCR; TCRdb has only the in-frame clones, and not every one. The repertoire includes over 200,000 clones, approximately 84% of them detected once, and 1.5% to 2% sits in the top ten. The sequencing sample was made of peripheral blood. These receptors were obtained from a middle-aged man with active or convalescent COVID-19.

The chain recombines TRBV5-6 with TRBJ2-7; D unresolved. CDR1 and CDR2 (germline): SGHDT, YYEEEE. The V gene lost 4 bases and the J gene lost 1 base, with 15 bases spanning the gap. The length of the CDR3 is 15 residues. DNA for the CDR3: TGTGCCAGCAGCCCCCTAGAAGTCTCGTCCTACGAGCAGTACTTC. Amino acid sequence: CASSPLEVSSYEQYF.

This chain connects TRBV5-1 to TRBJ1-2; D gene unclear. CDR3 length equals 16 residues. Germline V lookup: CDR1 SGHRS, CDR2 YFSETQ. The ends were cut back, 0 bases at V and 0 bases at J, with 12 bases in the middle. This chain's CDR3 is CASSLAPAEANYGYTF. In nucleotides, the CDR3 is TGCGCCAGCAGCTTGGCCCCCGCGGAAGCTAACTATGGCTACACCTTC.

This clone was detected once. This chain uses TRBV5-1 with TRBJ2-1, with 11 nucleotides matching TRBD1. CDR3 length equals 14 residues. V dropped 8 bases and J dropped 8; count of bases not matched to a gene: 9. Germline V gene sequence: CDR1 SGHRS, CDR2 YFSETQ. The CDR3: CASTRDRGFHEQFF. CDR3 sequence (DNA): TGCGCCAGTACTCGGGACAGGGGGTTCCATGAGCAGTTCTTC.

The V call is TRBV4-1, the J call TRBJ2-7; 8 bases map to TRBD1. J lost 3 bases, V lost 1 base, and 17 bases had no gene match. This CDR3 spans 19 amino acids. The germline CDR1 and CDR2 sequences are MGHRA and YSYEKL. CDR3 region: CASSQAHRGSYPSGYEQYF. Here the CDR3 DNA reads TGCGCCAGCAGCCAAGCCCACAGGGGGTCGTACCCAAGCGGCTACGAGCAGTACTTC.

This clone was seen more than once but under ten times. V and J are TRBV7-2 and TRBJ2-1; the match to TRBD1 covers 8 bases. Germline V gene lookup returns CDR1 SGHTA and CDR2 FQGNSA. V dropped 4 bases and J dropped 7; count of bases not matched to a gene: 6. This CDR3 region has 14 residues. CDR3: CASSSAHRGNEQFF. For the CDR3, the DNA is TGTGCCAGCAGCTCAGCTCACAGGGGGAATGAGCAGTTCTTC.

J is TRBJ1-5 and V is TRBV2; TRBD1 aligns across 10 bases. The germline gives CDR1 SNHLY, CDR2 FYNNEI. The trim removed 6 bases at V and 8 bases at J, leaving 13 bases unmatched. The CDR3 totals 16 residues. The CDR3 protein is CASSPQLTGGGKPQHF. The CDR3 DNA follows: TGTGCCAGCAGCCCACAGCTGACAGGGGGCGGGAAGCCCCAGCATTTT.